The source of this TCR beta chain is a study of T cells in Graves' hyperthyroidism and ophthalmopathy (dated by TCRdb to the late 2010s). About the study as a whole: Peripheral blood samples were taken at the time of initial diagnosis, prior to any treatment. To identify TCR V-J signatures that set the groups apart, the researchers used a discovery cohort of 100 patients, made up of 40 to 45 with Graves' ophthalmopathy and 57 with stable Graves' hyperthyroidism. An independent validation cohort of 18 to 20 hyperthyroidism patients and 17 patients who later progressed to ophthalmopathy tested prospective prediction of ophthalmopathy. The approximately 100 discovery patients were randomly divided into training and test sets at a 7:3 ratio. In addition, the study compared T-cell repertoires in thyroid tissue and in blood from six Graves' hyperthyroidism patients. Once sampling was done, hyperthyroidism patients were given methimazole at a starting dose of 30 mg daily, whereas ophthalmopathy patients were given high-dose intravenous methylprednisolone. According to the paper, TCR Vbeta CDR3 sequencing was carried out on approximately 140 peripheral blood samples, which came from around 43 ophthalmopathy, around 74 hyperthyroidism and approximately 17 progressor patients. The paper as a whole reports these results and caveats: No statistical method was used to set the sample size in advance, and investigators knew the group allocation. Most expanded thyroid clonotypes (frequency above 0.001) were also detected in blood, suggesting blood repertoires may reflect thyroid immune responses. During validation, the model predicted progression to ophthalmopathy a median of about 5.9 months ahead of onset, with 60% to 71% sensitivity and 72.22% specificity. A 13 V-J signature model separated ophthalmopathy from stable hyperthyroidism, with about 90% sensitivity and 81.08% specificity in cross-validation and 80%/75% in testing.

Hyperthyroidism patients were aged 18 to 65 years and newly diagnosed, with disease duration of less than 2 months. Patients with uncontrolled infections, other autoimmune diseases, pregnancy or lactation were excluded. Clinical symptoms, serum thyroxine and TRAb, thyroid ultrasound, and orbital computed tomography formed the basis for the diagnoses. For progressor patients, blood was drawn at the first diagnosis of hyperthyroidism, before any ophthalmopathy symptoms had appeared. PBMCs were separated from under 12 ml of fresh peripheral blood using Ficoll-Paque density gradient centrifugation. Progressor patients were defined as those initially diagnosed with Graves' hyperthyroidism in whom ophthalmopathy developed during follow-up. Trizol reagent was used to extract total RNA, and RNA quality was then checked on an Agilent 2100 Bioanalyzer. Notes on this clonotype: There is no known antigen for this receptor. No much larger clone is present one base from it, and per-base qualities are unavailable.

TCR beta CDR3 regions were amplified from RNA transcripts. A first-round RT-PCR of the TCR CDR3 used the HTBI primer set with the Qiagen OneStep RT-PCR kit. The libraries were constructed in a second round of multiplex PCR and then size-selected and purified. Libraries were sequenced paired-end with 100 bp reads on an Illumina HiSeq2000. The paper's processing steps were these. SOAPnuke was used to process the raw data, throwing out any read that contained adapters or uncalled bases, had a mean Phred below 15, or lacked an exact constant-primer or identifier match. High-quality paired reads were merged using COPE v1.2.5, and each unique nucleotide sequence was defined as a clonotype. Clonotypes were aligned to IMGT TRBV, TRBD and TRBJ reference segments using MiTCR v1.1. The analysis was restricted to V-J combinations with a frequency above 0.0001, which together covered roughly 99% of the repertoires. A TCS score was defined as the ratio of F50 (clonal expansion) to E x V (chaos), with BLOSUM62-based TCRdist applied between CDR3 peptides within each V-J. Welch's t-statistics and random forest reduced roughly 540 V-J features to 10 to 15, which were used in a naive Bayes classifier (R e1071). The public reads were reanalyzed by TCRdb: fastp trimming at Q25, MiXCR alignment, in-frame beta chains only. Merged by CDR3 protein, the rows form single entries marked with the most common genes and DNA. V and J calls and clone size were set by TCRdb, not the authors. For this sample there are 600,000 to 850,000 distinct CDR3 sequences; over 15% appear just once. The top ten constitute approximately 15% of the sample.

The TCR comes from a woman between 45 and 60 years old with Graves' hyperthyroidism that later progressed to Graves' ophthalmopathy. What was sequenced was blood.

The CDR3 region reads CSARTTSRALTGELFF. The nucleotides are TGCAGCGCAAGGACCACTTCTAGGGCCCTCACCGGGGAGCTGTTTTTT. This sequence uses TRBV29-1 and TRBJ2-2; no D gene can be assigned with confidence. The CDR3 starts with the cysteine, ends with the phenylalanine, and has 16 residues. The kept DNA is CDR3 alone, 48 bases in frame from the first base. The V end loses 7 bases and the J end loses 4 bases, and a stretch of 22 bases separates them. The germline V gene gives CDR1 as SQVTM and CDR2 as ANQGSEA.